Listed here are 8 T cell receptor beta chains from one sample, sequenced in a study of cytomegalovirus exposure and HLA in healthy donors. The PCR made use of 60 Vbeta and 13 Jbeta primers. The repertoire was sequenced with immunoSEQ multiplex PCR; TCRdb's copy has only in-frame clones and lacks some. The sample contains some 130,000 clones, roughly two thirds of which appear only once. The sequencing input was PBMCs. Receptors originate from a woman between 40 and 50 years old in good health and CMV-seronegative.

The chain joins TRBV6-5 to TRBJ2-5; 7 bases line up with TRBD2. This CDR3 is built from 11 residues. J lost 10 bases, V lost 6 bases, and 5 bases had no gene match. CDR1 and CDR2 (germline): MNHEY, SVGAGI. The CDR3: CASSTGRGQYF. The CDR3 DNA is TGTGCCAGCAGCACTGGGAGGGGCCAGTACTTC.

The J gene is TRBJ2-1, the V gene TRBV2; 7 bases are a match to TRBD2. This CDR3 is 13 amino acids long. V dropped 4 bases and J dropped 9; count of bases not matched to a gene: 6. The germline CDR1 and CDR2 sequences are SNHLY and FYNNEI. The CDR3 DNA reads as TGTGCCAGCAGTGTTCCGCCGGGGGGTGAGCAGTTCTTC. This sequence encodes CASSVPPGGEQFF.

The rearrangement joins TRBV7-2 to TRBJ1-1; weak D call: TRBD1 (6 bases). The CDR3 covers 13 residues. CDR1 SGHTA and CDR2 FQGNSA come from the germline V gene. Trimming stripped 1 base from V and 6 bases from J, with 9 bases between. CDR3 DNA: TGTGCCAGCAGCTTAGGTAGACAGGCTGAAGCTTTCTTT. This codes for CASSLGRQAEAFF.

The V gene is TRBV27, the J gene TRBJ2-1; a weak D match, TRBD2 (6 bases). V was clipped by 8 bases and J by 3 bases, with 11 bases between them. From germline, CDR1 is MNHEY and CDR2 SMNVEV (reference sequence). The CDR3 spans 13 residues. This CDR3 reads CASCQGLYNEQFF. The CDR3 DNA sequence: TGTGCCAGCTGTCAGGGACTCTACAATGAGCAGTTCTTC.

This chain links TRBV6-5 with TRBJ2-7; the match to TRBD1 covers 9 bases. Looked up from germline, CDR1 is MNHEY and CDR2 is SVGAGI. CDR3 length: 14 residues. V lost 6 bases, J lost 4 bases, and 7 bases stayed unmatched. The CDR3 loop reads CASRGQGDIYEQYV. CDR3 DNA: TGTGCCAGCAGGGGACAGGGAGATATTTACGAGCAGTACGTC.

This clone came up a few times. The chain carries TRBV4-2 and TRBJ2-1; D perhaps matches TRBD1 (6 bases). This CDR3 is 17 amino acids long. The V gene lost 0 bases and the J gene lost 6 bases, with 18 bases spanning the gap. CDR1 and CDR2 (germline): LGHNA, YNFKEQ. The chain's CDR3 is CASSQDLETGVVNEQFF. The CDR3, as DNA: TGTGCCAGCAGCCAAGATCTTGAGACAGGTGTGGTCAATGAGCAGTTCTTC.

The gene calls are TRBV2 and TRBJ2-1; perhaps TRBD1 as D (6 bases). The V gene lost 5 bases and the J gene lost 7 bases, with 9 bases spanning the gap. The CDR3 loop spans 12 amino acids. The germline gives CDR1 SNHLY, CDR2 FYNNEI. The CDR3 coding sequence is TGTGCCAGCAGTTCAGGGGCTAATGAGCAGTTCTTC. Translating it yields CASSSGANEQFF. Using reference TRBV2 and TRBJ2-1 for the parts outside the CDR3, the full variable domain is EPEVTQTPSHQVTQMGQEVILRCVPISNHLYFYWYRQILGQKVEFLVSFYNNEISEKSEIFDDQFSVERPDGSNFTLKIRSTKLEDSAMYFCASSSGANEQFFGPGTRLTVL.

The V call is TRBV13, the J call TRBJ2-5; 8 bases map to TRBD2. This CDR3 is built from 17 residues. Per germline, CDR1 PRHDT and CDR2 FYEKMQ (reference sequence). V lost 5 bases to trimming and J lost 5 bases; unmatched junction nucleotides: 16. DNA of the CDR3: TGTGCCAGCAGCCCAACCCCCGGACTAGCCTCCATCGAGACCCAGTACTTC. Its protein product is CASSPTPGLASIETQYF.